Described below is a single T cell receptor beta chain sequence and its context. This clone was detected a few times. No antigen is known for it. Base qualities are not provided; no much larger clone lies one nucleotide away. V and J are truncated by 0 bases and 3 bases respectively, leaving an intervening sequence of 5 bases. The germline V gene encodes CDR1 MNHEY and CDR2 SMNVEV (reference sequence). CDR3 length: 13 amino acids, cysteine to phenylalanine. Only CDR3 DNA remains: 39 bases, in frame from the first base. The thymus tissue came from surgical resects taken out during corrective cardiac surgery. The donors were immunologically healthy infants in Finland who had open corrective cardiac surgery for congenital heart defects. After being mechanically released from the tissue, thymocytes were kept at -70 degrees C in pellets of roughly 10-30 million cells. A QIAsymphony instrument was used to extract genomic DNA from frozen cell pellets.

This record belongs to a study of human thymus T cells (dated by TCRdb to about 2020). In terms of the full investigation: The study used 7 or 8 infant thymus samples plus four related peripheral blood samples to characterize TCR alpha and beta repertoires. Donor ages ranging from about 7 to 244 days were recorded, and over 5 male and a couple of female infants were included in the cohort.

Broad study findings and their caveats: Usage of V and J gene segments appeared to be biased in both the thymic and the peripheral blood repertoires. On average, roughly 890,000 unique TCRB clonotypes were obtained from thymus samples, compared with 70,000 to 100,000 from blood samples. The related research reported highly overlapping thymic TCR repertoires among unrelated individuals.

Using the immunoSEQ multiplex PCR assay, the TCRB and TCRAD loci were amplified from a standardized quantity of quality-controlled genomic DNA. The amplicons covered the V(D)J region and were long enough to include the CDR3 and to identify the V and J genes. Amplicon sequencing was performed on an Illumina platform through the commercial immunoSEQ service. As for the authors' bioinformatics: Primer bias and sequencing errors were corrected using previously described methods, and TCRAD and TCRB definitions followed the IMGT database. The repertoires were analysed using immunoSEQ Analyzer 3.0 and VDJTools for basic statistics, V/J segment usage, diversity estimates, rarefaction and pairwise overlap. Diversity was estimated using the Chao1, ChaoE, Efron-Thisted, Shannon and inverse Simpson indices, and was also estimated on datasets down-sampled to the size of the smallest sample. Repertoire overlap used strict matching of CDR3 nucleotide sequence, V gene and J gene, with Jaccard-based multidimensional scaling clustering. Drawn from immuneACCESS, this table holds only the in-frame rearrangements with V and J called that TCRdb kept. Clones are partly lost; checked studies trace under half to an unresolved V gene and leave the rest unexplained. The V and J calls and clone size come from that table; D and trimming were worked out from the DNA. A total of some 120,000 clones appear in this sample, around 95% of them only once. The ten largest clones take up 0.02% to 0.03% of the sample.

The chain uses TRBV27 and TRBJ1-1; no D gene call is confident. The sample was thymus tissue. The TCR sequence derives from a boy in the first two years of life with a congenital heart defect but otherwise immunologically healthy. This receptor carries the CDR3 CASSLSGYTEAFF. The DNA reads as follows: TGTGCCAGCAGTTTATCGGGGTACACTGAAGCTTTCTTT.